Listed below are T cell receptor beta chains from one sample, sequenced in a study of vaccination effects on CD4 cells after COVID-19. The repertoire was sequenced with immunoSEQ multiplex PCR; TCRdb's copy has only in-frame clones and lacks some. The sample lists about 70,000 clones; about 74% were seen once. What these receptors recognize is not known. Sequencing used CD4+ T cells from PBMCs cultured without peptide, obtained before COVID-19 vaccination. The source of these receptors is a human donor who received a COVID-19 vaccine. Both conserved end residues are part of each CDR3. The D gene is left open where the match is weak. Size is stated for part of the rows, as once, few or many counts, or as a class when the clone is expanded.

D gene,V gene,clone size,CDR3 protein
TRBD1,TRBV15,NA,CATSATGVLDGYTF
NA,TRBV15,NA,CATSRDRQSGEKLFF
NA,TRBV25-1,few,CASSESVGLVSHEQFF
TRBD1,TRBV5-1,NA,CASSQGQGETQYF
TRBD2,TRBV12-3/TRBV12-4,NA,CASSPGTRRRQFF
TRBD1,TRBV7-2,NA,CASSLGQGTNQPQHF
NA,TRBV2,NA,CASSEWGPFRGDYSNQPQHF
NA,TRBV30,NA,CAWSAGGPNYGYTF
TRBD1,TRBV14,NA,CASSLQGHTGELFF
NA,TRBV10-2,NA,CASNRWGEGELFF
NA,TRBV25-1,NA,CASSENPIKQGINEKLFF
TRBD2,TRBV7-2,NA,CASIQGGGGVRDTQYF
NA,TRBV4-2,NA,CASSQDLRDSPLHF
TRBD2,TRBV30,NA,CAWKLGLEVGGELFF
NA,TRBV3-1/TRBV3-2,NA,CASSQGSSFAGANVLTF
TRBD2,TRBV19,NA,CASSIGGGPPLSTDTQYF
TRBD1,TRBV18,NA,CASSPPFEGAFETQYF
TRBD1,TRBV28,few,CASSPSLGTGWKFF
TRBD2,TRBV11-2,NA,CASSQTSGITDTQYF
TRBD2,TRBV24-1,NA,CATSDRGDSTDTQYF
NA,TRBV11-2,NA,CASSPRPGANEKLFF
NA,TRBV5-4,once,CASSLATANYGYTF
NA,TRBV7-9,NA,CASSLGSGGGNTIYF
NA,TRBV28,few,CASSSEGRAFF
TRBD2,TRBV25-1,NA,CATRGDTDTQYF
NA,TRBV19,NA,CASSILGQGGQETQYF
NA,TRBV9,NA,CASSVGAGMNTGELFF
TRBD1,TRBV19,NA,CASSIDRGVGNTIYF
NA,TRBV5-8,NA,CASSLSRAKNIQYF
NA,TRBV9,once,CASSLGRALGSEKLFF
NA,TRBV10-3,NA,CAISEFGGGGNTIYF
TRBD1,TRBV18,NA,CASDRGNTDTQYF
NA,TRBV6-1,NA,CATSVAGPQETQYF
NA,TRBV20-1,NA,CSASETNTDTQYF
NA,TRBV19,NA,CASTTWQGRQPQHF
NA,TRBV19,NA,CASSGGRGARDTQYF
NA,TRBV12-3/TRBV12-4,once,CASTRRNEQFF
NA,TRBV7-2,NA,CASSHGDGANVLTF
NA,TRBV5-1,NA,CASSTGGANTGELFF
NA,TRBV5-1,NA,CASSEQGNTEAFF
NA,TRBV5-1,NA,CASSSGLYYERDTQYF